These 13 T cell receptor beta chains originate from one sample sequenced in a study of identical twins. TCRdb re-called the 5' RACE reads through MiXCR, storing one row per CDR3 protein. The sample includes over 200,000 distinct CDR3 sequences, roughly a tenth of them seen just once. Sequencing used memory T cells sorted from blood. These TCRs come from a man aged 50 to 60 in good health.

This chain joins TRBV11-2 and TRBJ2-1; a weak D match, TRBD2 (5 bases). Germline V gene lookup returns CDR1 SGHAT and CDR2 FQNNGV. The CDR3 contains 18 residues. Trimming took off 4 bases at V and 5 bases at J, with 24 bases between the two ends. CDR3 bases: TGTGCCAGCAGCTCGCCTGTAGGAGGTGGGAGTTGGGACAATGAGCAGTTCTTC. This codes for CASSSPVGGGSWDNEQFF.

The V and J genes are TRBV20-1 and TRBJ1-2, with a weak D call TRBD1 (5 bases). The V end was cut by 5 bases, the J end by 0 bases, with 13 bases between. Germline assignment: CDR1 DFQATT and CDR2 SNEGSKA (reference sequence). CDR3 length equals 14 residues. CDR3 DNA: TGCAGTGCTTGGGAAGGGGCAGCTAACTATGGCTACACCTTC. This gives the protein CSAWEGAANYGYTF.

The V gene is TRBV11-1, the J gene TRBJ2-4, with D tentatively TRBD2 (6 bases). This CDR3 has 18 residues. V shed 4 bases and J shed 2 bases, with 21 bases lying between them. The germline V gene encodes CDR1 SGHAT and CDR2 FQDESV (reference sequence). CDR3 bases: TGTGCCAGCAGCTCCCCAAAAGCGGCGGGAACAACCAAAAACATTCAGTACTTC. It yields the protein CASSSPKAAGTTKNIQYF.

This clonotype appeared many times. V is TRBV3-1 and J is TRBJ2-4; D gene ambiguous. This CDR3 has 16 amino acids. V shed 1 base and J shed 0 bases, with 10 bases lying between them. Germline V lookup: CDR1 LGHDT, CDR2 YNNKEL (reference sequence). Here the CDR3 reads CASSQGGTGAKNIQYF. The CDR3 DNA reads TGTGCCAGCAGCCAAGGGGGTACGGGAGCCAAAAACATTCAGTACTTC.

There are many counts of this clonotype. This chain joins TRBV29-1 and TRBJ1-5, with D possibly TRBD1 on 6 matching bases. CDR1 and CDR2 (germline): SQVTM, ANQGSEA. This CDR3 spans 13 amino acids. Trimming stripped 7 bases from V and 3 bases from J, with 13 bases between. The CDR3 region is CSARDNFNQPQHF. The CDR3 DNA reads TGCAGCGCCCGGGACAACTTCAATCAGCCCCAGCATTTT.

The chain joins TRBV20-1 to TRBJ1-6, with 7 nucleotides matching TRBD1. The germline CDR1 and CDR2 sequences are DFQATT and SNEGSKA (reference sequence). There are 11 residues in the CDR3. The V segment lost 5 bases and the J segment 18 bases; nucleotides outside the gene matches: 10. The DNA of the CDR3 is TGCAGTGCTCGCTGGGACAGTAAACACCACTTT. Amino acids: CSARWDSKHHF.

This sequence joins TRBV5-1 and TRBJ2-2; D gene ambiguous. Germline lookup yields CDR1 SGHRS and CDR2 YFSETQ. The CDR3 spans 16 residues. Trimming removed 6 bases at V and 3 bases at J, with 18 bases between. The CDR3 is CASTRTSPRDTGELFF. CDR3 in DNA: TGCGCCAGCACGAGGACGTCACCTCGAGACACCGGGGAGCTGTTTTTT.

This clonotype occurred a few times. This sequence joins TRBV20-1 and TRBJ2-5; 8 bases fit TRBD2. The V gene's germline CDR1 is DFQATT and CDR2 SNEGSKA (reference sequence). The CDR3 contains 15 residues. V shed 6 bases, J shed 5 bases, and the junction held 14 bases outside the gene matches. CDR3 nucleotides: TGCAGTGCCACCAAAGCCGGGGGGGTTTGGGAGACCCAGTACTTC. Translation gives CSATKAGGVWETQYF.

This clonotype was counted ten times or more. J is TRBJ2-7 and V is TRBV6-6; no clear D gene. CDR1 MNHNY and CDR2 SVGAGI come from the germline V gene (reference sequence). V gave up 5 bases and J gave up 3 bases, with 8 bases separating them. This CDR3 comprises 12 residues. Here the CDR3 DNA reads TGTGCCAGCAGTCCAAATTACTACGAGCAGTACTTC. Translating it yields CASSPNYYEQYF.

V usage is TRBV29-1 and J usage is TRBJ2-5, with 14 bases lining up with TRBD2. Trimming cost V 4 bases and J 6 bases; bases outside gene matches: 7. This CDR3 has 15 amino acids. CDR1 SQVTM and CDR2 ANQGSEA come from the germline V gene. The CDR3 is CSVGPGLAGVKTQYF. In DNA form, the CDR3 reads TGCAGCGTTGGCCCGGGACTAGCGGGAGTAAAGACCCAGTACTTC.

The chain carries TRBV4-1 and TRBJ2-7, with D perhaps assigned TRBD1 or TRBD2 (6 bases each). Germline lookup yields CDR1 MGHRA and CDR2 YSYEKL. This CDR3 has 17 residues. The V end lost 0 bases, the J end lost 6 bases, and 21 bases lay between the germline ends. DNA for the CDR3: TGCGCCAGCAGCCAAGAATCTAGGGGGGCGTCCTGGAGCGAGCAGTACTTC. It yields the protein CASSQESRGASWSEQYF.

The rearrangement joins TRBV20-1 to TRBJ1-2, with 7 bases matching TRBD1. V lost 0 bases, J lost 0 bases, and 10 bases stayed unmatched. Germline CDR1 and CDR2: DFQATT and SNEGSKA (reference sequence). CDR3 length equals 17 residues. The CDR3 sequence: CSARDLDRVAANYGYTF. CDR3 nucleotides: TGCAGTGCTAGAGACCTAGACAGGGTGGCTGCTAACTATGGCTACACCTTC.

In this sample, this clonotype turned up a few times. The chain recombines TRBV5-8 with TRBJ2-5; 9 positions agree with TRBD1. There are 15 residues in the CDR3. Germline V gene sequence: CDR1 SGHTS, CDR2 YDEGEE. Trimming removed 3 bases from V and 4 bases from J; junction bases left unmatched: 7. CDR3 bases: TGTGCCAGCAGCTCGGGACAGGGAAAAGTAGAGACCCAGTACTTC. This codes for CASSSGQGKVETQYF. Full variable domain (missing parts from reference TRBV5-8 and TRBJ2-5): EAGVTQSPTHLIKTRGQQATLRCSPISGHTSVYWYQQALGLGLQFLLWYDEGEERNRGNFPPRFSGRQFPNYSSELNVNALELEDSALYLCASSSGQGKVETQYFGPGTRLLVL.